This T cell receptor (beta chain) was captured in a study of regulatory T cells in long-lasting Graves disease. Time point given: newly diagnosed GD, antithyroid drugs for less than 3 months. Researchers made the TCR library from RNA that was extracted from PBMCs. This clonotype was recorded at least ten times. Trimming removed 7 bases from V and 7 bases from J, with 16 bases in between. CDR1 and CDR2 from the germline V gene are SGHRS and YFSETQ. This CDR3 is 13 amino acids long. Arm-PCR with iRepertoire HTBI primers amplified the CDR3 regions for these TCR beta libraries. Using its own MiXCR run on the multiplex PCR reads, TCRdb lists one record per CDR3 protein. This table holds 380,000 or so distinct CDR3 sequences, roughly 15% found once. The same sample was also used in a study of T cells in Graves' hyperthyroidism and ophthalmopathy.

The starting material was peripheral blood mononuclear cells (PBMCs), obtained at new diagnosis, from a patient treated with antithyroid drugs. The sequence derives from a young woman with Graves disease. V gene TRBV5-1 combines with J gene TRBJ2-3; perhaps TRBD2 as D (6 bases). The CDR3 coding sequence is TGCGCCAGCGCCCTAGCGACACTTAATACGCAGTATTTT. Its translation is CASALATLNTQYF.